This T cell receptor beta chain was documented in a study of blood T cell repertoires in COVID-19. At the level of the study: Nucleic acid was either cDNA or gDNA, and it came from T cells, B-cell-depleted T cells, or PBMCs.

In the authors' methods: Using reference gene primer amplification, nucleated cell counts were estimated. Sequencing used immunoSEQ multiplex PCR; TCRdb keeps in-frame clones, though not all of them. For V, J and clone size, that table is used; D and trimming come from the DNA. The sample yields more than 300,000 clones, around 87% seen once. The CDR3 totals 15 residues. V lost 4 bases and J lost 3; bases outside the gene matches: 5. Germline V CDR1 and CDR2: KGHSH, LQKENI. The chain joins TRBV18 to TRBJ1-4; 7 nucleotides agree with TRBD1. This sequence originates from a woman between 45 and 60 years old with COVID-19, enrolled during active disease. The sequenced sample was peripheral blood. Here the CDR3 DNA reads TGTGCCAGCTCACAGGGGGCGCTTTCTAATGAAAAACTGTTTTTT. Protein: CASSQGALSNEKLFF.